The 6 T cell receptor beta chains listed next were all sequenced from one sample in a study of blood T cells in healthy people across ages. Sample-barcoded 5' priming and a J-beta primer mix drove a second PCR of about 7 to 12 cycles. TCRdb fed the 5' RACE reads into MiXCR, producing one record per CDR3 protein. The sample includes about 640,000 distinct CDR3 sequences, 58% of them seen just once. Sequenced: blood. The receptor set was obtained from a man in his sixties in good health.

The rearrangement links TRBV20-1 to TRBJ2-1; D might be TRBD1 or TRBD2, each matching 5 bases. Germline CDR1 reads DFQATT; CDR2 reads SNEGSKA (reference sequence). This CDR3 region has 14 residues. V lost 1 base and J 7 bases, leaving 14 bases between the germline ends. The chain's CDR3 is CSARALGVGNEQFF. CDR3 nucleotide sequence: TGCAGTGCTAGAGCGCTGGGGGTGGGGAATGAGCAGTTCTTC.

The chain uses TRBV7-9 and TRBJ2-1, with D possibly TRBD1 on 5 matching bases. The CDR3 is 17 residues long. Deletions cut 5 bases from V and 2 bases from J, with 19 bases between. Germline assignment: CDR1 SEHNR and CDR2 FQNEAQ (reference sequence). This chain's CDR3 is CASSPPTVAVPYNEQFF. The CDR3 DNA reads as TGTGCCAGCAGCCCCCCGACAGTGGCGGTCCCCTACAATGAGCAGTTCTTC.

Many counts were recorded for this clonotype. The V and J genes are TRBV24-1 and TRBJ1-2; D unresolved. The CDR3 has 12 residues. V lost 9 bases, J lost 4 bases, and 11 bases lay in between. Per the germline V gene, CDR1 is KGHDR and CDR2 is SFDVKD. The CDR3: CATRRKIYGYTF. The CDR3 nucleotides are TGTGCCACCCGAAGAAAGATCTATGGCTACACCTTC.

This clonotype was detected a few times. The chain has TRBV5-1 and TRBJ2-5; D might be TRBD2 (5 bases). The CDR3 spans 13 residues. V shed 3 bases and J shed 3 bases, with 9 bases lying between them. Germline CDR1 reads SGHRS; CDR2 reads YFSETQ. The CDR3 DNA follows: TGCGCCAGCAGCTCCGGGGAAAAAGAGACCCAGTACTTC. As protein: CASSSGEKETQYF.

The chain is built from TRBV9 and TRBJ1-4, with 8 nucleotides matching TRBD1. With V trimmed by 2 bases and J by 7 bases, 4 bases remained unmatched. CDR3 size: 14 residues. Per germline, CDR1 SGDLS and CDR2 YYNGEE. DNA for the CDR3: TGTGCCAGCAGCGTGACAGGGGAGGGTGAAAAACTGTTTTTT. It codes for CASSVTGEGEKLFF.

V and J are TRBV15 and TRBJ2-1; D may be TRBD1 (5 bases). The CDR3 consists of 13 residues. CDR1 and CDR2 (germline): LNHNV, YYDKDF (reference sequence). Deletions cut 8 bases from V and 7 bases from J, with 15 bases between. CDR3: CATGARVRNEQFF. The CDR3, as DNA: TGTGCCACCGGCGCCAGGGTCCGGAATGAGCAGTTCTTC.